Listed below are T cell receptor beta chains from one sample, sequenced in a study of response to subunit inactivated influenza vaccine. TCRdb processed the RT-PCR reads anew with MiXCR; each CDR3 protein has one entry. The table shows 550,000 to 600,000 distinct CDR3 sequences, with roughly 12% occurring only once. The specimen was PBMCs from blood, collected on the day of vaccination. These receptors all come from a man in his forties or fifties who received an inactivated influenza vaccine. CDR3s include the opening cysteine and the closing phenylalanine or tryptophan. Size tells how often a clone was seen (once, few, many) or the class of an expanded clone, and some rows leave it out.

>18|TRBV3-1|few|TRBJ1-6
CASSQVGQQSSYNSPLHF
>14|TRBV7-6|-|TRBJ2-1
CASRGEGTYNEQFF
>16|TRBV28|-|TRBJ2-3
CASSSQGSRERDTQYF
>13|TRBV4-3|-|TRBJ1-5
CASSQLEGQPQHF
>16|TRBV24-1|-|TRBJ2-7
CATSDDRGHLSYEQYF
>14|TRBV6-2/TRBV6-3|-|TRBJ2-5
CASSQTSGRQTQYF
>15|TRBV12-3/TRBV12-4|many|TRBJ2-5
CASSVRGLGVETQYF
>14|TRBV5-8|few|TRBJ1-4
CASPGQGWSEKLFF
>14|TRBV29-1|-|TRBJ2-7
CSVDDLGNSYEQYF
>15|TRBV5-1|few|TRBJ2-2
CASKVGTTNTGELFF
>11|TRBV6-2/TRBV6-3|few|TRBJ2-1
CASSYGIEQFF
>15|TRBV10-3|many|TRBJ2-3
CAISESNSGTDTQYF
>15|TRBV18|-|TRBJ2-3
CASSPGLAATDTQYF
>17|TRBV4-3|few|TRBJ1-2
CASSQDRPAAVVYGYTF
>18|TRBV2|-|TRBJ2-6
CAISLRGRVTSGANVLTF
>14|TRBV4-1|many|TRBJ1-1
CASSRSGTGTEAFF
>15|TRBV20-1|-|TRBJ2-1
CSARDPTGYYNEQFF
>13|TRBV24-1|-|TRBJ2-7
CATSEPGRDEQYF
>14|TRBV14|few|TRBJ2-2
CASSGRSYAGELFF
>14|TRBV24-1|many|TRBJ2-2
CATSEALGTGELFF
>16|TRBV5-1|many|TRBJ2-2
CASTPYGTLNTGELFF
>13|TRBV28|many|TRBJ1-6
CASTLRGHSPLHF
>15|TRBV3-1|few|TRBJ2-1
CASSSTSGRAYEQFF
>14|TRBV7-2|-|TRBJ1-5
CASSSGQTNQPQHF
>15|TRBV20-1|-|TRBJ2-7
CSANQKASGSYEQYF
>14|TRBV5-1|many|TRBJ1-1
CASRLTGGNTEAFF
>15|TRBV15|many|TRBJ2-1
CATSRAVLSYNEQFF
>16|TRBV12-3/TRBV12-4|-|TRBJ2-2
CASTPMGLALGGELFF
>16|TRBV6-2/TRBV6-3|-|TRBJ1-1
CASSFRPPGGGTEAFF